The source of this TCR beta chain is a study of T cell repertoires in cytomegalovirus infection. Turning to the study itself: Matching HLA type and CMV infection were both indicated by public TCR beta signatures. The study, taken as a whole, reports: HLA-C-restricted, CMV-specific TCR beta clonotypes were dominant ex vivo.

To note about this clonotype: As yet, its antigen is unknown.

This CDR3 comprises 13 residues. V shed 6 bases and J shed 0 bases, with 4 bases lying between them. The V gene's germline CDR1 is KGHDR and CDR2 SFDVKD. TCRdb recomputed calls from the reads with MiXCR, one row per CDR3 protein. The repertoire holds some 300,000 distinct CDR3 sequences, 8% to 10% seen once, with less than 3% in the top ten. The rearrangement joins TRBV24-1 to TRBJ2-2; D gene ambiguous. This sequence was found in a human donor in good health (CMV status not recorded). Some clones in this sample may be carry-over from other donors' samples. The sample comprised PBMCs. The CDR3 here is CATSRTNTGELFF. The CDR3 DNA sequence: TGTGCCACCAGTCGAACGAACACCGGGGAGCTGTTTTTT.